This entry lists 24 T cell receptor beta chains sequenced from one sample in a study of blood T cells in healthy people across ages. Primed by a sample-barcoded 5' primer and a J-beta primer mix, a second PCR proceeded for about 6 to 12 cycles. TCRdb re-derived calls from the 5' RACE reads in MiXCR, one entry per CDR3 protein. The table shows roughly 800,000 distinct CDR3 sequences, with roughly 50% occurring only once. The sequencing input was blood. These receptor sequences come from a man aged 25-45 years in good health.

The chain uses TRBV28 and TRBJ2-3; the D gene is possibly TRBD2 (5 bases). V was clipped by 4 bases and J by 0 bases, with 14 bases between them. The CDR3 has 16 residues. Germline CDR1 is MDHEN and CDR2 is SYDVKM. CDR3 region: CASSYSLDPSTDTQYF. The CDR3, as DNA: TGTGCCAGCAGTTATTCACTAGACCCTAGCACAGATACGCAGTATTTT.

This rearrangement joins TRBV20-1 to TRBJ2-7; 9 nucleotides match TRBD2. In germline, CDR1 is DFQATT, CDR2 SNEGSKA (reference sequence). Trimming cost V 4 bases and J 2 bases; bases outside gene matches: 6. CDR3 length: 14 amino acids. The CDR3 bases are TGCAGTGCTATCCCGACTAGCGGAGCCTACGAGCAGTACTTC. Translating it yields CSAIPTSGAYEQYF.

The V gene is TRBV30, the J gene TRBJ1-2, with TRBD1 as a possible D gene (5 bases). The CDR3 extends over 12 amino acids. Germline CDR1 GTSNPN, CDR2 SVGIG (reference sequence). The V and J ends lost 5 bases and 5 bases respectively, with 12 bases between them. CDR3 region: CAWAGTSYGYTF. For the CDR3, the DNA is TGTGCCTGGGCCGGGACCTCTTATGGCTACACCTTC.

This clonotype came up many times. A read error may produce the germline difference seen at one junction end. This rearrangement joins TRBV20-1 to TRBJ2-3, with 7 bases matching TRBD2. The germline CDR1 and CDR2 sequences are DFQATT and SNEGSKA (reference sequence). The CDR3 contains 15 residues. For the CDR3, the DNA is TGCAGTGCTAGAGAGTCTAGCGGTAGCAGAGATACGCAGTATTTT. Its translation is CSARESSGSRDTQYF.

The chain couples TRBV20-1 to TRBJ2-7; D may be TRBD2 (6 bases). V lost 5 bases, J lost 6 bases, and 17 bases lay in between. There are 13 residues in the CDR3. In germline, CDR1 is DFQATT, CDR2 SNEGSKA (reference sequence). Here the CDR3 DNA reads TGCAGTGCTCGGGACTGGGAACCATTCGAGCAGTACTTC. Translation: CSARDWEPFEQYF.

The table lists this clonotype with a few counts. The CDR3 here is CSASRQGANYEQYF. In nucleotides, the CDR3 is TGCAGTGCTAGTCGGCAGGGGGCCAACTACGAGCAGTACTTC. This chain joins TRBV20-1 and TRBJ2-7, with TRBD1 identical over 8 bases. The junction had 7 bases not matched to a gene; V was cut back by 3 bases and J by 3 bases. Germline V gene sequence: CDR1 DFQATT, CDR2 SNEGSKA (reference sequence). This CDR3 contains 14 residues.

The chain carries TRBV29-1 and TRBJ2-5; possible D gene TRBD1, 6 bases. This CDR3 is built from 16 residues. CDR1 is SQVTM, CDR2 ANQGSEA, per germline. V lost 3 bases and J 4 bases, leaving 21 bases between the germline ends. The CDR3: CSVEVFAGAVRETQYF. CDR3 coding DNA: TGCAGCGTTGAGGTCTTTGCAGGGGCGGTGCGAGAGACCCAGTACTTC.

The sample holds one count of this clonotype. The CDR3 DNA follows: TGCAGTGCTCCCGGGTGGGTAGTATACAATGAGCAGTTCTTC. Its translation: CSAPGWVVYNEQFF. The chain links TRBV20-1 to TRBJ2-1; D not certain. The germline CDR1 and CDR2 sequences are DFQATT and SNEGSKA (reference sequence). V dropped 5 bases and J dropped 4 bases, with 15 bases sitting between them. This CDR3 region has 14 residues.

This clonotype was recorded a few times. V gene TRBV4-1 combines with J gene TRBJ2-1, with D possibly matching TRBD2 (5 bases). The CDR3 totals 16 residues. V dropped 0 bases and J dropped 3 bases, with 12 bases sitting between them. Germline CDR1 reads MGHRA; CDR2 reads YSYEKL. The CDR3 DNA is TGCGCCAGCAGCCAAGATCCGAGCGACTACTACAATGAGCAGTTCTTC. This sequence encodes CASSQDPSDYYNEQFF.

The chain couples TRBV5-1 to TRBJ2-1; 9 nucleotides match TRBD2. This CDR3 spans 14 amino acids. Germline V gene lookup returns CDR1 SGHRS and CDR2 YFSETQ. CDR3 coding DNA: TGCGCGTCAAAGGCTAGCGGGGATAGGAATGAGCAGTTCTTC. Translation: CASKASGDRNEQFF.

The V call is TRBV10-3, the J call TRBJ2-7; the D gene is possibly TRBD2 (5 bases). The CDR3 has 14 residues. Looked up from germline, CDR1 is ENHRY and CDR2 is SYGVKD. The V end was cut by 4 bases, the J end by 0 bases, with 10 bases between. Written as DNA, the CDR3 is TGTGCCATCAGTGGGACTCTCAGCTCCTACGAGCAGTACTTC. Translation gives CAISGTLSSYEQYF.

This chain connects TRBV7-9 to TRBJ2-1, with TRBD2 matching over 7 bases. Germline V lookup: CDR1 SEHNR, CDR2 FQNEAQ (reference sequence). This CDR3 region has 10 residues. J gave up 15 bases and V 5 bases, and 4 bases lay outside the gene matches. The CDR3 here is CASSPGGGFF. The CDR3 nucleotides read TGTGCCAGCAGCCCGGGAGGCGGGTTCTTC.

This chain's CDR3 is CATSDPPFFEQFF. As DNA, the CDR3 is TGTGCCACCAGTGATCCACCCTTCTTTGAGCAGTTCTTC. This sequence joins TRBV24-1 and TRBJ2-1; D uncertain. Germline V CDR1 and CDR2: KGHDR, SFDVKD. Trimming shortened V by 3 bases and J by 9 bases, and 11 bases separated the two germline ends. CDR3 length equals 13 residues.

In this sample, this clonotype turned up many times. The CDR3, as DNA: TGTGCCAGCAGCTCACGGACAGATACGCAGTATTTT. Encoded protein: CASSSRTDTQYF. The V call is TRBV7-2, the J call TRBJ2-3; D not certain. This CDR3 comprises 12 residues. V shed 4 bases and J shed 3 bases, with 5 bases lying between them. Germline V lookup: CDR1 SGHTA, CDR2 FQGNSA.

This clonotype showed up just a few times. V is TRBV11-2 and J is TRBJ2-5, with 11 bases fitting TRBD2. J gave up 4 bases and V 9 bases, and 7 bases lay outside the gene matches. The CDR3 length is 14 residues. Germline V lookup: CDR1 SGHAT, CDR2 FQNNGV. CDR3 loop: CASDLLAGVETQYF. In DNA, the CDR3 is TGTGCCAGTGACCTACTAGCGGGGGTAGAGACCCAGTACTTC.

The chain carries TRBV12-3 or TRBV12-4 and TRBJ1-1; D not certain. V dropped 5 bases and J dropped 4 bases, with 11 bases sitting between them. CDR3 length equals 13 residues. The CDR3 sequence: CASSAPEGTEAFF. CDR3 coding DNA: TGTGCCAGCAGTGCGCCAGAGGGCACTGAAGCTTTCTTT.

The rearrangement links TRBV4-2 to TRBJ1-4; the D is unclear. Germline CDR1 LGHNA, CDR2 YNFKEQ. Deletions cut 2 bases from V and 0 bases from J, with 13 bases between. CDR3 length: 17 amino acids. The CDR3 bases are TGTGCCAGCAGCCAATACTACCTGACGCCAACTAATGAAAAACTGTTTTTT. Translated: CASSQYYLTPTNEKLFF.

In this sample, this clonotype turned up many times. The V gene is TRBV7-2, the J gene TRBJ2-3; D gene unclear. The CDR3 is 12 amino acids. The V gene's germline CDR1 is SGHTA and CDR2 FQGNSA. V dropped 6 bases and J dropped 6 bases, with 10 bases sitting between them. CDR3 nucleotides: TGTGCCAGCAGTCTCGTCAGGGATACGCAGTATTTT. Amino acid sequence: CASSLVRDTQYF.

The V gene is TRBV7-2, the J gene TRBJ2-5; the D gene could be TRBD1 or TRBD2 (6 bases each). Trimming shortened V by 1 base and J by 3 bases, and 9 bases separated the two germline ends. Per germline, CDR1 SGHTA and CDR2 FQGNSA. The CDR3 is made up of 14 amino acids. Written as DNA, the CDR3 is TGTGCCAGCAGCTTAGGGCGGGACAAAGAGACCCAGTACTTC. Translated: CASSLGRDKETQYF.

The chain couples TRBV11-2 to TRBJ2-5, with D tentatively TRBD1 (5 bases). Germline-derived CDR1 and CDR2 are SGHAT and FQNNGV. This CDR3 region has 13 residues. V gave up 5 bases and J gave up 4 bases, with 11 bases separating them. The CDR3 sequence: CASSVIRGETQYF. Written as DNA, the CDR3 is TGTGCCAGCAGCGTGATAAGGGGAGAGACCCAGTACTTC. Based on the CDR3 plus reference TRBV11-2 and TRBJ2-5, the full variable domain is EAGVAQSPRYKIIEKRQSVAFWCNPISGHATLYWYQQILGQGPKLLIQFQNNGVVDDSQLPKDRFSAERLKGVDSTLKIQPAKLEDSAVYLCASSVIRGETQYFGPGTRLLVL.

The V call is TRBV20-1, the J call TRBJ2-1, with TRBD1 as a possible D gene (5 bases). The length of the CDR3 is 16 residues. With 3 bases removed from V and 4 bases from J, the gap between germline ends came to 19 bases. The germline V gene has CDR1 DFQATT and CDR2 SNEGSKA (reference sequence). The CDR3 sequence is CSARPLTVYSYNEQFF. CDR3 coding DNA: TGCAGTGCTAGGCCACTGACAGTCTACTCATACAATGAGCAGTTCTTC.

This clonotype appeared a single time. V and J are TRBV2 and TRBJ2-1, with D uncertain. The CDR3 is made up of 14 amino acids. CDR1 SNHLY and CDR2 FYNNEI come from the germline V gene. Trimming stripped 0 bases from V and 3 bases from J, with 6 bases between. This CDR3 reads CASSEALRYNEQFF. The CDR3 DNA sequence: TGTGCCAGCAGTGAAGCGCTTCGCTACAATGAGCAGTTCTTC. Using reference TRBV2 and TRBJ2-1 for the parts outside the CDR3, the full variable domain is EPEVTQTPSHQVTQMGQEVILRCVPISNHLYFYWYRQILGQKVEFLVSFYNNEISEKSEIFDDQFSVERPDGSNFTLKIRSTKLEDSAMYFCASSEALRYNEQFFGPGTRLTVL.

The chain has TRBV2 and TRBJ2-1; 7 bases fit TRBD2. The germline V gene has CDR1 SNHLY and CDR2 FYNNEI. V shed 4 bases, J shed 10 bases, and the junction held 10 bases outside the gene matches. The CDR3 consists of 14 residues. The CDR3 sequence is CASSAAMTSREQFF. CDR3 coding DNA: TGTGCCAGCAGTGCTGCGATGACTAGCAGGGAGCAGTTCTTC.

Only a few counts were recorded for this clonotype. The chain carries TRBV7-2 and TRBJ2-6; 7 bases are shared with TRBD2. The CDR3 contains 17 residues. Germline loops: CDR1 SGHTA, CDR2 FQGNSA. V lost 0 bases, J lost 1 base, and 3 bases stayed unmatched. The DNA of the CDR3 is TGTGCCAGCAGCTTAGCCCGCGGGGGTTCTGGGGCCAACGTCCTGACTTTC. Encoded protein: CASSLARGGSGANVLTF.